This T cell receptor (beta chain) was documented in a study of T cell responses to AZD1222 COVID-19 vaccine. Whole-study results and caveats: The number of AZD1222 recipients seropositive at baseline was only five to seven. Mapped onto spike, vaccine-associated CD4 TCRs spanned it and were dominant at 160-218 and 743-854.

V lost 3 bases and J 5 bases, leaving 11 bases between the germline ends. The CDR3 contains 13 residues. About this clone itself: Its antigen remains unknown.

Libraries were prepared by immunoSEQ multiplex PCR; TCRdb keeps only in-frame clonotypes and omits some of them. The sample includes roughly 75,000 clones, 87% of them seen just once. The source is an adult who received the AZD1222 COVID-19 vaccine. Specimen: peripheral blood, collected 28 days after the second AZD1222 dose. The rearrangement links TRBV12-3 or TRBV12-4 to TRBJ2-7; D is tentatively TRBD1 or TRBD2 (5 bases each). In DNA form, the CDR3 reads TGTGCCAGCAGTTTTAGGGGAGCTCACGAGCAGTACTTC. Protein product: CASSFRGAHEQYF.